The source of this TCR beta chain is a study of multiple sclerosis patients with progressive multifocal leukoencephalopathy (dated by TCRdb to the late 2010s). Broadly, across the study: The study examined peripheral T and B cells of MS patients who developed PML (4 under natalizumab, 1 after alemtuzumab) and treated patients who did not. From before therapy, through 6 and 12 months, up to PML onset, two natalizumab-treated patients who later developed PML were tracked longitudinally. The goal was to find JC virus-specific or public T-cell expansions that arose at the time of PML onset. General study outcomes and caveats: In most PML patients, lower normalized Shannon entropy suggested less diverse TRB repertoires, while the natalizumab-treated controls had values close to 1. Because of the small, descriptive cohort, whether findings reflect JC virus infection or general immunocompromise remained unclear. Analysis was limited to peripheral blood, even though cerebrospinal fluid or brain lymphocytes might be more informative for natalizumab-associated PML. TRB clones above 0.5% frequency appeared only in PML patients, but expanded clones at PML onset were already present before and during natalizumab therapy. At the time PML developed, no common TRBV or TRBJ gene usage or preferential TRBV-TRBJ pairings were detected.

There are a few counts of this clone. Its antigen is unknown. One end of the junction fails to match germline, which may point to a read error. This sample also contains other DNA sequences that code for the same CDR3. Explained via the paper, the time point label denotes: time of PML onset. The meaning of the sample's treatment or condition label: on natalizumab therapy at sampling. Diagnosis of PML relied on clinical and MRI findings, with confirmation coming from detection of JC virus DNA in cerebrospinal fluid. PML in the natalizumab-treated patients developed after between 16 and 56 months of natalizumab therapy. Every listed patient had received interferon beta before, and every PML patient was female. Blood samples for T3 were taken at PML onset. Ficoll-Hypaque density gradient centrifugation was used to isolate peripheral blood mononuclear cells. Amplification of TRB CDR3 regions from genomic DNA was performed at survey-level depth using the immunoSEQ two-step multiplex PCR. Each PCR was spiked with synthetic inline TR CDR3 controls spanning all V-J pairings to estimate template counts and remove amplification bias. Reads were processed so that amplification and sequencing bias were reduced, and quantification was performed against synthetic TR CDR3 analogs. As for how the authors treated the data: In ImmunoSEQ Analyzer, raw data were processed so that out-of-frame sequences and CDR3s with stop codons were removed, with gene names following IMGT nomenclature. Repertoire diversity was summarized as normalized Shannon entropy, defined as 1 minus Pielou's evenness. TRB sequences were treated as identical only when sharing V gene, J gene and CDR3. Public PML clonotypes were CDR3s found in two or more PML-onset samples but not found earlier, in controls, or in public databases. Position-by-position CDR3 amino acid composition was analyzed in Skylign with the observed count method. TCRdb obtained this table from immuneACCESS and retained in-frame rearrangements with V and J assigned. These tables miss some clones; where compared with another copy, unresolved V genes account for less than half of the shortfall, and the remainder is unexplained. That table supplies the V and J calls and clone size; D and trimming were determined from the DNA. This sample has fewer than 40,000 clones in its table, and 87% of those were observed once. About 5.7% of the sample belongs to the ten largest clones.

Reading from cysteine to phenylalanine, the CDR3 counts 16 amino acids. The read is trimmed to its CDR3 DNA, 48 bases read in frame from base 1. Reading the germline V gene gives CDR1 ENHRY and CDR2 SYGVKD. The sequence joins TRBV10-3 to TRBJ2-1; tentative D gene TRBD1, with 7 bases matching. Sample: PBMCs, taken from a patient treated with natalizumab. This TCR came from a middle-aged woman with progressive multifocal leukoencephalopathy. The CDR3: CAISESKGAGWNEQFF. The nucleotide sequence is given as TGTGCCATCAGCGAGTCTAAGGGGGCGGGATGGAATGAGCAGTTCTTC.